The rows below give T cell receptor beta chains drawn from one sample of a study of shared clonotypes between healthy human individuals. Sequencing was performed with immunoSEQ multiplex PCR; in TCRdb, only in-frame clones are kept and a portion is missing. The sample comprises approximately 710,000 clones, 90% of which are singletons, and approximately 35% rests with the top ten. The sequenced sample consisted of memory CD8+ T cells from PBMCs. All receptors come from a man aged 18 to 29 in good health. Some clones in this sample may be carry-over from other donors' samples. CDR3s include the opening cysteine and the closing phenylalanine or tryptophan. Each record gives: CDR3 length, D gene, V gene, J gene, clone size, CDR3 protein, CDR3 DNA. D genes are given only for firm matches. Expanded clones get a size class; other rows say once, few or many, or leave the size out.

cdr3_length: 15
d_call: -
v_call: TRBV2
j_call: TRBJ2-1
clone_size: -
cdr3_aa: CASSGGTSSYNEQFF
cdr3_nt: TGTGCCAGCAGTGGCGGCACGAGCTCCTACAATGAGCAGTTCTTC

cdr3_length: 11
d_call: -
v_call: TRBV28
j_call: TRBJ2-5
clone_size: -
cdr3_aa: CASSRSGRQYF
cdr3_nt: TGTGCCAGCAGTCGGAGCGGAAGGCAGTACTTC

cdr3_length: 13
d_call: -
v_call: TRBV25-1
j_call: TRBJ1-2
clone_size: once
cdr3_aa: CASSFGGDYGYTF
cdr3_nt: TGTGCCAGCAGTTTCGGGGGTGACTATGGCTACACCTTC

cdr3_length: 12
d_call: -
v_call: TRBV11-1
j_call: TRBJ2-5
clone_size: once
cdr3_aa: CASNPGEGTQYF
cdr3_nt: TGTGCCAGCAACCCCGGAGAAGGGACCCAGTACTTC

cdr3_length: 15
d_call: -
v_call: TRBV6-4
j_call: TRBJ2-3
clone_size: -
cdr3_aa: CASSDSLASTDTQYF
cdr3_nt: TGTGCCAGCAGTGACTCGCTAGCAAGCACAGATACGCAGTATTTT

cdr3_length: 15
d_call: TRBD2
v_call: TRBV7-3
j_call: TRBJ2-1
clone_size: -
cdr3_aa: CASSLKRGVYNEQFF
cdr3_nt: TGTGCCAGCAGCTTAAAGCGGGGGGTATACAATGAGCAGTTCTTC

cdr3_length: 13
d_call: -
v_call: TRBV29-1
j_call: TRBJ2-7
clone_size: -
cdr3_aa: CSGQGGSSYEQYF
cdr3_nt: TGCAGCGGGCAAGGGGGGAGCTCCTACGAGCAGTACTTC

cdr3_length: 17
d_call: -
v_call: TRBV4-1
j_call: TRBJ2-5
clone_size: -
cdr3_aa: CASSQVFLAEGGETQYF
cdr3_nt: TGCGCCAGCAGCCAAGTATTCCTAGCGGAGGGGGGAGAGACCCAGTACTTC

cdr3_length: 16
d_call: TRBD2
v_call: TRBV7-8
j_call: TRBJ2-5
clone_size: -
cdr3_aa: CASSLVVSGRGETQYF
cdr3_nt: TGTGCCAGCAGCTTAGTAGTTAGCGGGAGGGGAGAGACCCAGTACTTC

cdr3_length: 11
d_call: -
v_call: TRBV27
j_call: TRBJ1-4
clone_size: -
cdr3_aa: CASSLQGKLFF
cdr3_nt: TGTGCCAGCAGTTTACAGGGTAAACTGTTTTTT

cdr3_length: 15
d_call: -
v_call: TRBV7-2
j_call: TRBJ1-2
clone_size: -
cdr3_aa: CASSPLKATLDGYTF
cdr3_nt: TGTGCCAGCAGCCCCCTTAAGGCGACTCTTGATGGCTACACCTTC

cdr3_length: 13
d_call: TRBD1
v_call: TRBV28
j_call: TRBJ2-7
clone_size: -
cdr3_aa: CASSRTGRYEQYF
cdr3_nt: TGTGCCAGCAGCCGGACAGGGCGGTACGAGCAGTACTTC

cdr3_length: 16
d_call: TRBD2
v_call: TRBV4-1
j_call: TRBJ2-7
clone_size: -
cdr3_aa: CASSLTLAERSYEQYF
cdr3_nt: TGCGCCAGCAGCCTGACACTAGCGGAACGCTCCTACGAGCAGTACTTC

cdr3_length: 16
d_call: -
v_call: TRBV5-1
j_call: TRBJ2-5
clone_size: -
cdr3_aa: CASSSEGTTDQETQYF
cdr3_nt: TGCGCCAGCAGCTCGGAGGGGACAACGGACCAAGAGACCCAGTACTTC

cdr3_length: 14
d_call: TRBD1
v_call: TRBV18
j_call: TRBJ2-7
clone_size: -
cdr3_aa: CASGARDSPSEQYF
cdr3_nt: TGTGCCAGCGGGGCCCGGGACAGCCCTAGCGAGCAGTACTTC

cdr3_length: 15
d_call: TRBD2
v_call: TRBV10-2
j_call: TRBJ2-1
clone_size: -
cdr3_aa: CASKLGGRAYNEQFF
cdr3_nt: TGCGCCAGCAAGCTCGGCGGGAGGGCCTACAATGAGCAGTTCTTC

cdr3_length: 13
d_call: -
v_call: TRBV5-5
j_call: TRBJ2-7
clone_size: -
cdr3_aa: CASRYLGVLEQYF
cdr3_nt: TGTGCCAGCAGGTACCTTGGGGTTCTAGAGCAGTACTTC

cdr3_length: 14
d_call: -
v_call: TRBV9
j_call: TRBJ2-7
clone_size: -
cdr3_aa: CASSVGSGPYEQYF
cdr3_nt: TGTGCCAGCAGCGTAGGGAGCGGACCCTACGAGCAGTACTTC

cdr3_length: 18
d_call: TRBD2
v_call: TRBV4-3
j_call: TRBJ2-7
clone_size: -
cdr3_aa: CASSQGTQLAGLSYEQYF
cdr3_nt: TGCGCCAGCAGCCAAGGCACCCAACTAGCGGGACTGTCCTACGAGCAGTACTTC

cdr3_length: 14
d_call: -
v_call: TRBV19
j_call: TRBJ1-5
clone_size: -
cdr3_aa: CASSHRDHNQPQHF
cdr3_nt: TGTGCCAGTAGCCACCGGGACCACAATCAGCCCCAGCATTTT

cdr3_length: 11
d_call: -
v_call: TRBV25-1
j_call: TRBJ2-3
clone_size: -
cdr3_aa: CASGPGDTQYF
cdr3_nt: TGTGCCAGCGGACCGGGAGATACGCAGTATTTT

cdr3_length: 14
d_call: -
v_call: TRBV27
j_call: TRBJ2-2
clone_size: -
cdr3_aa: CASSVQANTGELFF
cdr3_nt: TGTGCCAGCAGTGTACAAGCGAACACCGGGGAGCTGTTTTTT

cdr3_length: 16
d_call: -
v_call: TRBV5-3
j_call: TRBJ1-2
clone_size: many
cdr3_aa: CARSTTLGAANYGYTF
cdr3_nt: TGTGCCAGAAGCACCACCCTCGGCGCCGCTAACTATGGCTACACCTTC

cdr3_length: 13
d_call: -
v_call: TRBV30
j_call: TRBJ2-1
clone_size: -
cdr3_aa: CAWSTGPYNEQFF
cdr3_nt: TGTGCCTGGTCGACGGGCCCCTACAATGAGCAGTTCTTC

cdr3_length: 17
d_call: -
v_call: TRBV2
j_call: TRBJ2-2
clone_size: -
cdr3_aa: CASSEAQGIGKTGELFF
cdr3_nt: TGTGCCAGCAGTGAAGCACAGGGAATCGGTAAAACCGGGGAGCTGTTTTTT

cdr3_length: 14
d_call: TRBD2
v_call: TRBV19
j_call: TRBJ2-7
clone_size: once
cdr3_aa: CASSLAGPPYEQYF
cdr3_nt: TGTGCCAGTTCTCTAGCGGGACCGCCTTACGAGCAGTACTTC

cdr3_length: 16
d_call: -
v_call: TRBV5-1
j_call: TRBJ1-2
clone_size: -
cdr3_aa: CASSLEPGLPSYGYTF
cdr3_nt: TGCGCCAGCAGCTTAGAACCGGGACTGCCGTCCTATGGCTACACCTTC

cdr3_length: 13
d_call: -
v_call: TRBV28
j_call: TRBJ2-7
clone_size: -
cdr3_aa: CASSLLEEYEQYF
cdr3_nt: TGTGCCAGCAGTTTATTAGAGGAATACGAGCAGTACTTC

cdr3_length: 16
d_call: -
v_call: TRBV7-9
j_call: TRBJ2-1
clone_size: -
cdr3_aa: CASSPHTSLRANEQFF
cdr3_nt: TGTGCCAGCAGTCCTCACACTAGCTTAAGGGCGAATGAGCAGTTCTTC

cdr3_length: 15
d_call: -
v_call: TRBV6-5
j_call: TRBJ2-2
clone_size: -
cdr3_aa: CASSYRDTNTGELFF
cdr3_nt: TGTGCCAGCAGTTACCGGGACACCAACACCGGGGAGCTGTTTTTT

cdr3_length: 15
d_call: -
v_call: TRBV9
j_call: TRBJ2-7
clone_size: -
cdr3_aa: CASSVAAASWYEQYF
cdr3_nt: TGTGCCAGCAGCGTAGCGGCAGCTAGTTGGTACGAGCAGTACTTC

cdr3_length: 16
d_call: TRBD2
v_call: TRBV7-9
j_call: TRBJ2-1
clone_size: -
cdr3_aa: CASSGLAGGLHDEQFF
cdr3_nt: TGTGCCAGCAGCGGACTAGCGGGAGGACTTCACGATGAGCAGTTCTTC

cdr3_length: 15
d_call: -
v_call: TRBV27
j_call: TRBJ2-7
clone_size: -
cdr3_aa: CASRPNTGYSYEQYF
cdr3_nt: TGTGCCAGCAGGCCTAATACAGGGTATTCTTACGAGCAGTACTTC

cdr3_length: 12
d_call: -
v_call: TRBV28
j_call: TRBJ2-1
clone_size: -
cdr3_aa: CASGTDLLEQFF
cdr3_nt: TGTGCCAGCGGGACGGACCTGCTTGAGCAGTTCTTC

cdr3_length: 18
d_call: TRBD2
v_call: TRBV6-1
j_call: TRBJ2-7
clone_size: -
cdr3_aa: CASSDHPLGTSGTYEQYF
cdr3_nt: TGTGCCAGCAGTGACCATCCGTTGGGGACTAGCGGTACCTACGAGCAGTACTTC

cdr3_length: 14
d_call: -
v_call: TRBV27
j_call: TRBJ2-1
clone_size: -
cdr3_aa: CASGGLSRANEQFF
cdr3_nt: TGTGCCAGCGGGGGACTGTCGAGGGCCAATGAGCAGTTCTTC

cdr3_length: 20
d_call: TRBD1
v_call: TRBV28
j_call: TRBJ2-6
clone_size: -
cdr3_aa: CASSFSRPWTGGVVANVLTF
cdr3_nt: TGTGCCAGCAGTTTTAGCCGTCCGTGGACAGGGGGAGTTGTGGCCAACGTCCTGACTTTC

cdr3_length: 17
d_call: TRBD2
v_call: TRBV13
j_call: TRBJ2-2
clone_size: -
cdr3_aa: CASSLEGTSGSAGELFF
cdr3_nt: TGTGCCAGCAGCTTAGAGGGTACTAGCGGGAGCGCCGGGGAGCTGTTTTTT

cdr3_length: 14
d_call: -
v_call: TRBV29-1
j_call: TRBJ1-2
clone_size: once
cdr3_aa: CSVESGGTNYGYTF
cdr3_nt: TGCAGCGTTGAGTCCGGCGGAACTAACTATGGCTACACCTTC

cdr3_length: 14
d_call: -
v_call: TRBV6-6
j_call: TRBJ2-7
clone_size: -
cdr3_aa: CATIKKGGLYEQYF
cdr3_nt: TGTGCCACTATCAAAAAGGGGGGCTTGTACGAGCAGTACTTC

cdr3_length: 16
d_call: -
v_call: TRBV4-1
j_call: TRBJ2-5
clone_size: -
cdr3_aa: CASSQAGTVLQETQYF
cdr3_nt: TGCGCCAGCAGCCAAGCGGGTACAGTACTGCAAGAGACCCAGTACTTC

cdr3_length: 17
d_call: TRBD1
v_call: TRBV27
j_call: TRBJ1-1
clone_size: -
cdr3_aa: CASSLEPGGYMNTEAFF
cdr3_nt: TGTGCCAGCAGTTTAGAGCCAGGGGGCTACATGAACACTGAAGCTTTCTTT

cdr3_length: 10
d_call: -
v_call: TRBV29-1
j_call: TRBJ1-3
clone_size: -
cdr3_aa: CSVEVDTIYF
cdr3_nt: TGCAGCGTTGAAGTTGACACCATATATTTT

cdr3_length: 15
d_call: -
v_call: TRBV27
j_call: TRBJ2-2
clone_size: once
cdr3_aa: CASSLRTTNTGELFF
cdr3_nt: TGTGCCAGCAGTTTGAGGACTACCAACACCGGGGAGCTGTTTTTT

cdr3_length: 16
d_call: -
v_call: TRBV11-2
j_call: TRBJ2-5
clone_size: -
cdr3_aa: CASSLGPGTYQETQYF
cdr3_nt: TGTGCCAGCAGCTTAGGCCCAGGGACGTACCAAGAGACCCAGTACTTC

cdr3_length: 18
d_call: TRBD2
v_call: TRBV27
j_call: TRBJ2-1
clone_size: -
cdr3_aa: CASSSRTSGMYSYNEQFF
cdr3_nt: TGTGCCAGCAGTTCCCGGACTAGCGGGATGTACTCCTACAATGAGCAGTTCTTC

cdr3_length: 13
d_call: -
v_call: TRBV6-5
j_call: TRBJ2-7
clone_size: once
cdr3_aa: CASSYGENYEQYF
cdr3_nt: TGTGCCAGCAGTTACGGGGAGAACTACGAGCAGTACTTC

cdr3_length: 17
d_call: -
v_call: TRBV7-4
j_call: TRBJ1-1
clone_size: -
cdr3_aa: CASSSGKQGKMVTEAFF
cdr3_nt: TGTGCCAGCAGCTCGGGAAAACAGGGAAAAATGGTCACTGAAGCTTTCTTT

cdr3_length: 14
d_call: -
v_call: TRBV28
j_call: TRBJ2-3
clone_size: -
cdr3_aa: CAIRQEQGPDTQYF
cdr3_nt: TGTGCCATTAGACAGGAGCAGGGCCCAGATACGCAGTATTTT

cdr3_length: 13
d_call: -
v_call: TRBV29-1
j_call: TRBJ2-2
clone_size: -
cdr3_aa: CSVTDSLTGELFF
cdr3_nt: TGCAGCGTAACCGACAGCCTCACCGGGGAGCTGTTTTTT

cdr3_length: 15
d_call: -
v_call: TRBV2
j_call: TRBJ1-5
clone_size: -
cdr3_aa: CASSEFYQTRQPQHF
cdr3_nt: TGTGCCAGCAGTGAATTTTATCAAACGAGGCAGCCCCAGCATTTT

cdr3_length: 15
d_call: TRBD2
v_call: TRBV9
j_call: TRBJ2-3
clone_size: few
cdr3_aa: CASSVPGGGADTQYF
cdr3_nt: TGTGCCAGCAGCGTGCCGGGAGGGGGGGCAGATACGCAGTATTTT

cdr3_length: 18
d_call: -
v_call: TRBV9
j_call: TRBJ2-2
clone_size: -
cdr3_aa: CASSVGDPPGSSTGELFF
cdr3_nt: TGTGCCAGCAGCGTAGGCGACCCCCCGGGCAGTAGTACCGGGGAGCTGTTTTTT

cdr3_length: 14
d_call: TRBD1
v_call: TRBV6-6
j_call: TRBJ1-1
clone_size: -
cdr3_aa: CASSPDRVGTEAFF
cdr3_nt: TGTGCCAGCAGTCCCGACAGGGTCGGCACTGAAGCTTTCTTT

cdr3_length: 16
d_call: -
v_call: TRBV28
j_call: TRBJ1-2
clone_size: -
cdr3_aa: CASSLLGRALLYGYTF
cdr3_nt: TGTGCCAGCAGTTTATTAGGGCGGGCCTTACTCTATGGCTACACCTTC

cdr3_length: 15
d_call: TRBD2
v_call: TRBV27
j_call: TRBJ2-7
clone_size: once
cdr3_aa: CASWGLAGEAYEQYF
cdr3_nt: TGTGCCAGCTGGGGGCTAGCGGGAGAGGCATACGAGCAGTACTTC

cdr3_length: 13
d_call: -
v_call: TRBV5-6
j_call: TRBJ1-2
clone_size: -
cdr3_aa: CASSFTDSYGYTF
cdr3_nt: TGTGCCAGCAGCTTCACCGACAGCTATGGCTACACCTTC

cdr3_length: 17
d_call: -
v_call: TRBV28
j_call: TRBJ2-7
clone_size: -
cdr3_aa: CASSVSRRGAMMDEQYF
cdr3_nt: TGTGCCAGCAGCGTTAGCCGGAGGGGGGCTATGATGGACGAGCAGTACTTC

cdr3_length: 14
d_call: -
v_call: TRBV6-5
j_call: TRBJ2-5
clone_size: -
cdr3_aa: CASSPRGVSETQYF
cdr3_nt: TGTGCCAGCAGCCCTAGGGGAGTGAGCGAGACCCAGTACTTC